The 5 T cell receptor beta chains below come from one sample, sequenced in a study of OX40 agonist ivuxolimab in advanced cancers. Libraries were prepared by immunoSEQ multiplex PCR; TCRdb keeps only in-frame clonotypes and omits some of them. The profile shows 22,000 or so clones, roughly 80% of them singletons. The sample in question was CD4+ or CD8+ T cells sorted from blood, obtained in a trial of the OX40 agonist ivuxolimab. The source of these receptors is an adult with an advanced solid tumor such as melanoma, head and neck, liver or kidney cancer.

The chain carries TRBV6-1 and TRBJ2-3; D is uncertain. This CDR3 spans 13 amino acids. Trimming stripped 5 bases from V and 5 bases from J, with 11 bases between. Germline V gives CDR1 MNHNS, CDR2 SASEGT. The CDR3 loop is CASSWQRQDTQYF. The DNA of the CDR3 is TGTGCCAGCAGTTGGCAGAGGCAAGATACGCAGTATTTT.

The V and J genes are TRBV4-1 and TRBJ1-5, with D perhaps TRBD1 (6 bases). V dropped 1 base and J dropped 2 bases, with 9 bases sitting between them. This CDR3 contains 15 residues. Germline CDR1 is MGHRA and CDR2 is YSYEKL. CDR3 DNA sequence: TGCGCCAGCAGCCAAGGTAGGGGGGGCAATCAGCCCCAGCATTTT. Its protein product is CASSQGRGGNQPQHF.

The chain uses TRBV19 and TRBJ2-5; weak D call: TRBD2 (7 bases). The CDR3 runs 17 residues. V lost 0 bases and J 1 base, leaving 15 bases between the germline ends. Germline V gene lookup returns CDR1 LNHDA and CDR2 SQIVND (reference sequence). The CDR3 DNA reads as TGTGCCAGTAGTATAGATCTATTGGGGGGGGCCCAAGAGACCCAGTACTTC. Residues: CASSIDLLGGAQETQYF.

V usage is TRBV7-2 and J usage is TRBJ1-6, with D perhaps matching TRBD1 (5 bases). This CDR3 comprises 16 residues. CDR1 and CDR2 (germline): SGHTA, FQGNSA. Trimming stripped 2 bases from V and 4 bases from J, with 12 bases between. The CDR3 DNA reads TGTGCCAGCAGCTTAATTGGGGGTGAATATAATTCACCCCTCCACTTT. Amino acid sequence: CASSLIGGEYNSPLHF.

The chain recombines TRBV4-1 with TRBJ2-7; D unresolved. V was clipped by 0 bases and J by 5 bases, with 8 bases between them. Germline lookup yields CDR1 MGHRA and CDR2 YSYEKL. This CDR3 has 13 amino acids. CDR3 DNA: TGCGCCAGCAGCCAAGAAACCGTCCACGAGCAGTACTTC. It specifies CASSQETVHEQYF.